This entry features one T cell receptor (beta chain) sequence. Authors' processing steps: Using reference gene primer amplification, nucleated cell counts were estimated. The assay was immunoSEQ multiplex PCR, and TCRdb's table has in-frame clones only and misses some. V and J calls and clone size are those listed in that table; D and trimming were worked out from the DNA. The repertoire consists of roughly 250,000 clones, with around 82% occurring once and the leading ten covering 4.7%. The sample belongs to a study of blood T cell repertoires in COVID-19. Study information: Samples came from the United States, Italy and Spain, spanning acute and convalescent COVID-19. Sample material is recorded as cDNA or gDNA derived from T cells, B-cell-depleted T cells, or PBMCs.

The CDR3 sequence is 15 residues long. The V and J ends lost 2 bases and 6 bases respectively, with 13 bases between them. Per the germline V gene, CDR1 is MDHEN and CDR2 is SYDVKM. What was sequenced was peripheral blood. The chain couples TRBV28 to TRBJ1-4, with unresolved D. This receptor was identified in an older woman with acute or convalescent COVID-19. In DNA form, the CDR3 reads TGTGCCAGCAGTTTAGGTGGGAGGCGGGATGAAAAACTGTTTTTT. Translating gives CASSLGGRRDEKLFF.